This TCR beta chain derives from a study of patients and donors after allogeneic stem cell transplantation. This clonotype was picked up a small number of times. Each CDR3 protein gets one entry after TCRdb re-called the RT-PCR reads with MiXCR. In the table there are about 960,000 distinct CDR3 sequences, about 20% of which are singletons. The specimen sequenced was blood, either unsorted or a sorted T cell fraction (not recorded which). The TCR sequence derives from a human donor who was either an allogeneic HSCT recipient or a stem cell or donor lymphocyte infusion donor (not recorded which). It is not recorded whose cells these are; they may come from a transplant donor.

The CDR3 here is CASSLESGVPYGYTF. In DNA, the CDR3 is TGTGCCAGCAGCTTGGAGTCCGGGGTACCCTATGGCTACACCTTC. The V call is TRBV5-4, the J call TRBJ1-2; D is uncertain. The CDR3 is 15 residues long. V was shortened by 0 bases and J by 4 bases, with 13 bases between the two germline ends. In germline, CDR1 is SGHNT, CDR2 YYREEE (reference sequence).